A single sample gave rise to the 8 T cell receptor beta chains below, sequenced in a study of T cells after yellow fever vaccination. MiXCR was run by TCRdb on the 5' RACE reads, yielding one entry per CDR3 protein. The table records roughly 180,000 distinct CDR3 sequences, 5.5% to 7.5% of them present only once. The material sequenced was CD4+ T cells sorted from PBMCs, taken on the day of the first yellow fever vaccination. The receptors here all came from a man aged 18 to 30 who received the YFV17D yellow fever vaccine.

The CDR3 protein is CASSQETARSSGANVLTF. The CDR3 DNA reads TGCGCCAGCAGCCAAGAGACTGCCCGGAGCTCTGGGGCCAACGTCCTGACTTTC. This chain joins TRBV4-3 and TRBJ2-6; D not resolved. The CDR3 has 18 residues. The V gene lost 0 bases and the J gene lost 0 bases, with 12 bases spanning the gap. Germline CDR1 and CDR2: LGHNA and YSLEER.

This clonotype was observed many times. This chain joins TRBV29-1 and TRBJ1-1, with no clear D. Trimming took 2 bases from V and 1 from J, leaving 8 bases between them. CDR1 SQVTM and CDR2 ANQGSEA come from the germline V gene. This CDR3 comprises 13 residues. For the CDR3, the DNA is TGCAGCGTTGAAAGCCAGGAGAACACTGAAGCTTTCTTT. Translating it yields CSVESQENTEAFF.

In this sample, this clonotype turned up many times. The rearrangement joins TRBV11-2 to TRBJ2-7, with TRBD2 identical over 12 bases. CDR3 length: 16 residues. The V gene's germline CDR1 is SGHAT and CDR2 FQNNGV. Trimming at V came to 3 bases and at J to 7 bases, leaving 10 bases not matched to a gene. The CDR3, as DNA: TGTGCCAGCAGCTTGAACCCTAGCGGGGGGGCCGGTGAGCAGTACTTC. Its protein is CASSLNPSGGAGEQYF.

This clonotype was detected a few times. The gene calls are TRBV4-3 and TRBJ1-6; D is undetermined. The germline V and J ends were trimmed by 0 bases and 7 bases, with 13 bases remaining between them. Germline assignment: CDR1 LGHNA and CDR2 YSLEER. This CDR3 region has 16 residues. CDR3 DNA: TGCGCCAGCAGCCAAGAGTGGGAACAGAGGAATTCACCCCTCCACTTT. It yields the protein CASSQEWEQRNSPLHF.

This clonotype was picked up many times. The V call is TRBV20-1, the J call TRBJ2-3, with a tentative D call TRBD2 (6 bases). The germline CDR1 and CDR2 sequences are DFQATT and SNEGSKA (reference sequence). The CDR3 is made up of 14 amino acids. V was pared by 3 bases and J by 1 base, with 11 bases between. The CDR3 nucleotides read TGCAGTGCTAGTTATAGCGGTCGCACAGATACGCAGTATTTT. Protein: CSASYSGRTDTQYF.

This clonotype was seen a handful of times. The rearrangement uses TRBV20-1 and TRBJ2-6, with a tentative D call TRBD1 (5 bases). This CDR3 has 14 amino acids. Germline V lookup: CDR1 DFQATT, CDR2 SNEGSKA (reference sequence). Trimming shortened V by 5 bases and J by 0 bases, and 8 bases separated the two germline ends. CDR3 loop: CSALRASGANVLTF. CDR3 DNA sequence: TGCAGTGCTCTCAGGGCCTCTGGGGCCAACGTCCTGACTTTC.

CDR3 sequence (DNA): TGTGCCACAAGAAGCGGGGGGGATGTAGAGACCCAGTACTTC. Residues: CATRSGGDVETQYF. The gene calls are TRBV12-3 or TRBV12-4 and TRBJ2-5; 10 positions match TRBD2. V lost 10 bases to trimming and J lost 4 bases; unmatched junction nucleotides: 9. This CDR3 region has 14 residues.

This clonotype was detected ten times or more. The genes are TRBV7-2 and TRBJ2-3; D may be TRBD2 (7 bases). CDR1 SGHTA and CDR2 FQGNSA come from the germline V gene. There are 14 residues in the CDR3. V dropped 5 bases and J dropped 5 bases, with 14 bases sitting between them. CDR3 DNA: TGTGCCAGCAGCAGGGGGGGGGCTGAAGATACGCAGTATTTT. This translates into CASSRGGAEDTQYF.